The 27 T cell receptor beta chains below were found in one sample sequenced in a study of early T cells in non-severe SARS-CoV-2 infection. MiXCR, applied by TCRdb to the 5' RACE reads, yields one record per CDR3 protein. The data show approximately 120,000 distinct CDR3 sequences, around 14% seen once. Sequencing used whole blood. These receptors originate from an adult who was a healthcare worker with PCR-confirmed SARS-CoV-2 infection or an uninfected control (not recorded which).

This chain joins TRBV7-3 and TRBJ1-6; D may be TRBD1 (5 bases). With 5 bases removed from V and 7 bases from J, the gap between germline ends came to 12 bases. From germline, CDR1 is SGHTA and CDR2 FQGTGA. CDR3 length equals 14 residues. CDR3: CASSLGVENSPLHF. The CDR3 DNA follows: TGTGCCAGCAGCCTAGGGGTGGAGAATTCACCCCTCCACTTT.

The chain carries TRBV6-6 and TRBJ2-7; 10 bases map to TRBD1. V shed 4 bases, J shed 4 bases, and the junction held 10 bases outside the gene matches. The germline V gene has CDR1 MNHNY and CDR2 SVGAGI (reference sequence). This CDR3 is built from 16 residues. The CDR3 DNA is TGTGCCAGCAGTTCCGTTTCGGGACAGGGGATGTACGAGCAGTACTTC. Its translation: CASSSVSGQGMYEQYF.

This chain links TRBV7-9 with TRBJ1-1; D may be TRBD1 (6 bases). Trimming took 5 bases from V and 0 from J, leaving 13 bases between them. Germline CDR1 and CDR2: SEHNR and FQNEAQ (reference sequence). The CDR3 length is 15 residues. The CDR3 nucleotides are TGTGCCAGCAGCCCCGACGGACAGCTGAACACTGAAGCTTTCTTT. Its translation: CASSPDGQLNTEAFF.

This clonotype was counted only a few times. The V gene is TRBV12-3 or TRBV12-4, the J gene TRBJ2-1; D possibly matches TRBD1 or TRBD2 (6 bases each). The CDR3 contains 12 residues. V was trimmed by 7 bases and J by 9 bases, leaving 13 bases between them. The CDR3 spells CASTEGGFEQFF. The DNA for the CDR3 is TGTGCCAGCACCGAGGGGGGATTTGAGCAGTTCTTC.

This clonotype was detected many times. This chain connects TRBV7-9 to TRBJ2-1; 15 bases line up with TRBD2. The CDR3 is 17 amino acids. Germline CDR1 reads SEHNR; CDR2 reads FQNEAQ (reference sequence). V lost 5 bases and J lost 10; bases outside the gene matches: 12. The CDR3 here is CASSTRRTSGGAYEQFF. The CDR3 nucleotides are TGTGCCAGCAGCACCCGAAGGACTAGCGGGGGGGCATACGAGCAGTTCTTC.

This clonotype was seen more than once but under ten times. The chain links TRBV7-8 to TRBJ2-3; D remains ambiguous. CDR1 is SGHVS, CDR2 FQNEAQ, per germline. V was trimmed by 3 bases and J by 0 bases, leaving 4 bases between them. This CDR3 has 13 amino acids. CDR3 protein: CASSFSSTDTQYF. The CDR3, as DNA: TGTGCCAGCAGCTTCTCTAGCACAGATACGCAGTATTTT.

This clonotype was picked up a small number of times. The chain employs TRBV14 and TRBJ2-7; no firm D call. The CDR3 runs 13 residues. From germline, CDR1 is SGHDN and CDR2 FVKESK. V lost 3 bases, J lost 9 bases, and 15 bases lay in between. CDR3: CASSQGISIGQYF. In DNA form, the CDR3 reads TGTGCCAGCAGCCAGGGAATAAGTATTGGGCAGTACTTC. Full variable domain (missing parts from reference TRBV14 and TRBJ2-7): EAGVTQFPSHSVIEKGQTVTLRCDPISGHDNLYWYRRVMGKEIKFLLHFVKESKQDESGMPNNRFLAERTGGTYSTLKVQPAELEDSGVYFCASSQGISIGQYFGPGTRLTVT.

V gene TRBV18 combines with J gene TRBJ1-1, with a weak D call TRBD1 (6 bases). V lost 3 bases, J lost 9 bases, and 14 bases lay in between. This CDR3 spans 13 amino acids. The germline CDR1 and CDR2 sequences are KGHSH and LQKENI. Here the CDR3 reads CASSPTSGDQAFF. The DNA of the CDR3 is TGTGCCAGCTCACCTACTTCAGGGGACCAAGCTTTCTTT.

This chain connects TRBV12-3 or TRBV12-4 to TRBJ2-1; 7 bases agree with TRBD1. This CDR3 is 15 amino acids long. Unmatched junction bases numbered 10, after V lost 5 bases and J lost 6 bases. CDR3 protein: CASSPVLGGPNEQFF. DNA for the CDR3: TGTGCCAGCAGTCCGGTTTTAGGGGGCCCCAATGAGCAGTTCTTC.

This clonotype has just a few counts. CDR3 coding DNA: TGCGCCAGCAGCCAAGGGGGAGGATCGGGGAGCTCCTACAATGAGCAGTTCTTC. Amino acids: CASSQGGGSGSSYNEQFF. The chain is built from TRBV4-1 and TRBJ2-1; possible D gene TRBD2, 6 bases. With 1 base removed from V and 0 bases from J, the gap between germline ends came to 16 bases. The CDR3 runs to 18 residues. Germline V gene lookup returns CDR1 MGHRA and CDR2 YSYEKL.

This clonotype was counted only a few times. The rearrangement joins TRBV5-6 to TRBJ2-5, with 8 bases lining up with TRBD2. CDR3 length equals 14 residues. Looked up from germline, CDR1 is SGHDT and CDR2 is YYEEEE. Unmatched junction bases numbered 7, after V lost 4 bases and J lost 5 bases. The CDR3 here is CASSPAPGGETQYF. As DNA, the CDR3 is TGTGCCAGCAGCCCCGCTCCGGGGGGGGAGACCCAGTACTTC.

This chain joins TRBV12-3 or TRBV12-4 and TRBJ1-1; 7 nucleotides match TRBD1. V shed 5 bases and J 0 bases; nucleotides not matched to a gene: 6. The CDR3 contains 15 residues. CDR3 sequence: CASSRPDRLNTEAFF. The CDR3 DNA reads TGTGCCAGCAGTAGACCGGACAGGCTGAACACTGAAGCTTTCTTT.

The chain employs TRBV5-1 and TRBJ2-7, with TRBD1 as a possible D gene (6 bases). Trimming took 4 bases from V and 0 from J, leaving 14 bases between them. CDR3 size: 15 residues. CDR1 and CDR2 from the germline V gene are SGHRS and YFSETQ. The CDR3 reads CASSPLGGPSYEQYF. The CDR3 DNA is TGCGCCAGCAGCCCGTTAGGGGGACCCTCCTACGAGCAGTACTTC.

This clonotype was seen at least ten times. V usage is TRBV11-2 and J usage is TRBJ2-7; D might be TRBD2 (7 bases). Germline-derived CDR1 and CDR2 are SGHAT and FQNNGV. This CDR3 spans 15 amino acids. With 5 bases removed from V and 5 bases from J, the gap between germline ends came to 19 bases. The CDR3 DNA follows: TGTGCCAGCAGCGTCCGGGGGGCCGAGGCGGACGAGCAGTACTTC. Protein product: CASSVRGAEADEQYF.

This chain uses TRBV12-3 or TRBV12-4 with TRBJ1-5; no clear D gene. Trimming took off 1 base at V and 7 bases at J, with 8 bases between the two ends. This CDR3 comprises 13 residues. The CDR3, as DNA: TGTGCCAGCAGTTTAGTATCGGGGCAGCCCCAGCATTTT. Protein product: CASSLVSGQPQHF.

The chain couples TRBV12-3 or TRBV12-4 to TRBJ2-7, with D possibly TRBD1 on 6 matching bases. There are 12 residues in the CDR3. With 5 bases removed from V and 3 bases from J, the gap between germline ends came to 8 bases. The CDR3 coding sequence is TGTGCCAGCAGTCAACAGGGCTACGAGCAGTACTTC. This encodes CASSQQGYEQYF.

The genes are TRBV29-1 and TRBJ1-1, with 7 nucleotides matching TRBD1. The CDR3 sequence is 13 residues long. The V segment lost 6 bases and the J segment 0 bases; nucleotides outside the gene matches: 4. The germline V gene encodes CDR1 SQVTM and CDR2 ANQGSEA. The CDR3 here is CSVTDRVNTEAFF. In DNA, the CDR3 is TGCAGCGTCACTGACAGGGTGAACACTGAAGCTTTCTTT.

This clonotype was observed a few times. V usage is TRBV10-3 and J usage is TRBJ2-5; weak D call: TRBD2 (6 bases). The CDR3 extends over 14 amino acids. The V end lost 2 bases, the J end lost 7 bases, and 14 bases lay between the germline ends. The germline V gene encodes CDR1 ENHRY and CDR2 SYGVKD. CDR3 coding DNA: TGTGCCATCAGTGAGGAGGCGACTAGGCCGACCCAGTACTTC. It yields the protein CAISEEATRPTQYF.

The chain carries TRBV6-6 and TRBJ2-7; D is possibly TRBD1 or TRBD2 (5 bases each). The CDR3 spans 14 residues. Germline CDR1 MNHNY, CDR2 SVGAGI (reference sequence). Trimming stripped 2 bases from V and 3 bases from J, with 11 bases between. DNA for the CDR3: TGTGCCAGCAGTTACGGGACGGGCAACTACGAGCAGTACTTC. Translating gives CASSYGTGNYEQYF.

The rearrangement joins TRBV29-1 to TRBJ2-5; D is possibly TRBD2 (5 bases). V lost 0 bases, J lost 5 bases, and 13 bases lay in between. The V gene's germline CDR1 is SQVTM and CDR2 ANQGSEA. This CDR3 region has 14 residues. The CDR3 spells CSVEEGRGLETQYF. The CDR3 DNA follows: TGCAGCGTTGAAGAAGGGAGAGGGCTCGAGACCCAGTACTTC.

The CDR3 spells CASSRQGSRGNTIYF. DNA of the CDR3: TGTGCCAGCAGTCGACAGGGGAGTCGTGGAAACACCATATATTTT. The chain uses TRBV7-8 and TRBJ1-3; 8 nucleotides line up with TRBD1. There are 15 residues in the CDR3. Germline assignment: CDR1 SGHVS and CDR2 FQNEAQ. After removal of 6 bases from V and 3 bases from J, the junction contained 7 bases not matched to a gene.

This rearrangement joins TRBV12-3 or TRBV12-4 to TRBJ2-6, with 7 bases that match TRBD1. V shed 5 bases and J 8 bases; nucleotides not matched to a gene: 9. CDR3 length: 15 residues. CDR3 nucleotide sequence: TGTGCCAGCAGTCTGGACAGGCCCATACCCAACGTCCTGACTTTC. This sequence encodes CASSLDRPIPNVLTF.

The chain is built from TRBV5-1 and TRBJ2-1; D is unresolved. V was pared by 1 base and J by 0 bases, with 8 bases between. CDR3 length: 15 amino acids. Germline-derived CDR1 and CDR2 are SGHRS and YFSETQ. DNA for the CDR3: TGCGCCAGCAGCTTGACAGATAGCTCCTACAATGAGCAGTTCTTC. Protein: CASSLTDSSYNEQFF.

This clonotype was recorded a few times. V is TRBV7-9 and J is TRBJ2-7; the D gene is possibly TRBD1 (6 bases). The CDR3 extends over 15 amino acids. The V end was cut by 1 base, the J end by 3 bases, with 13 bases between. Germline V gene lookup returns CDR1 SEHNR and CDR2 FQNEAQ (reference sequence). The CDR3 region has the DNA TGTGCCAGCAGCTTAGAGACAGGCAGCAGCTACGAGCAGTACTTC. This gives the protein CASSLETGSSYEQYF.

This clonotype came up a few times. The J gene is TRBJ2-1, the V gene TRBV12-3 or TRBV12-4; D is uncertain. CDR3 length equals 12 residues. The ends were cut back, 8 bases at V and 9 bases at J, with 14 bases in the middle. CDR3 nucleotides: TGTGCCAGCCTCCTCGCCCTTGGTGAGCAGTTCTTC. Amino acid sequence: CASLLALGEQFF.

The chain uses TRBV29-1 and TRBJ2-1; either TRBD1 or TRBD2 may supply D (6 bases each). V dropped 8 bases and J dropped 10 bases, with 15 bases sitting between them. CDR3 size: 11 residues. Germline V CDR1 and CDR2: SQVTM, ANQGSEA. The CDR3 is CSISRGPEQFF. CDR3 coding DNA: TGCAGCATATCCCGGGGGCCCGAGCAGTTCTTC.

V usage is TRBV11-2 and J usage is TRBJ2-4; D possibly uses TRBD1 or TRBD2 (5 bases each). Per the germline V gene, CDR1 is SGHAT and CDR2 is FQNNGV. V was trimmed by 5 bases and J by 2 bases, leaving 10 bases between them. The CDR3 totals 14 residues. The CDR3 loop reads CASSRGRSKNIQYF. The CDR3 DNA sequence: TGTGCCAGCAGCCGGGGACGGTCCAAAAACATTCAGTACTTC.